The 25 T cell receptor beta chains below were found in one sample sequenced in a study of neurological immune-mediated disorders. Each CDR3 protein gets one entry after TCRdb re-called the 5' RACE reads with MiXCR. Of 45,000 to 70,000 distinct CDR3 sequences in the sample, approximately 4.4% were seen once. The sequenced material came from PBMCs. The receptors were sampled from a man between 45 and 60 years old with multiple sclerosis.

This clonotype was seen repeatedly, ten times or more. The chain is built from TRBV5-8 and TRBJ1-5; weak D call: TRBD1 (5 bases). Trimming pared 4 bases from V and 5 bases from J, leaving 10 bases between. CDR1 is SGHTS and CDR2 is YDEGEE in the germline V gene. The CDR3 loop spans 13 amino acids. DNA for the CDR3: TGTGCCAGCAGCCCAGACAGCGATCAGCCCCAGCATTTT. It codes for CASSPDSDQPQHF.

The sample holds many counts of this clonotype. This chain uses TRBV5-1 with TRBJ2-3; 13 bases match TRBD2. Losses at the gene ends were 4 bases for V and 4 bases for J; bases not matched to a gene: 6. This CDR3 is 16 amino acids long. Germline CDR1 SGHRS, CDR2 YFSETQ. CDR3 in amino acids: CASSRLAGGLPDTQYF. The CDR3 nucleotides read TGCGCCAGCAGCAGACTAGCGGGAGGTCTCCCAGATACGCAGTATTTT.

This clonotype was detected ten times or more. J is TRBJ2-5 and V is TRBV6-4; 10 nucleotides align to TRBD2. The germline V gene encodes CDR1 MRHNA and CDR2 SNTAGT. This CDR3 contains 18 residues. J lost 1 base, V lost 6 bases, and 14 bases had no gene match. The CDR3 coding sequence is TGTGCCAGCAGGACAGCCACCCTAGCGGGAGAACTCCAAGAGACCCAGTACTTC. Its protein product is CASRTATLAGELQETQYF.

This clonotype was counted ten times or more. This sequence joins TRBV29-1 and TRBJ2-7; 13 bases match TRBD2. The V and J ends lost 7 bases and 1 base, in that order; junction bases with no gene match: 4. Germline V gives CDR1 SQVTM, CDR2 ANQGSEA. The CDR3 length is 14 residues. The CDR3 DNA follows: TGCAGCGCCGAGGGACTAGCGGGATCCTACGAGCAGTACTTC. It yields the protein CSAEGLAGSYEQYF.

This clonotype was counted at least ten times. V usage is TRBV7-2 and J usage is TRBJ2-5; D ambiguous. Deletions cut 5 bases from V and 1 base from J, with 8 bases between. The CDR3 contains 13 residues. CDR1 and CDR2 from the germline V gene are SGHTA and FQGNSA. The CDR3 DNA reads TGTGCCAGCAGCCTCCTAAGCCAAGAGACCCAGTACTTC. Amino acid sequence: CASSLLSQETQYF. The full variable domain, completed using reference TRBV7-2 and TRBJ2-5, is GAGVSQSPSNKVTEKGKDVELRCDPISGHTALYWYRQSLGQGLEFLIYFQGNSAPDKSGLPSDRFSAERTGGSVSTLTIQRTQQEDSAVYLCASSLLSQETQYFGPGTRLLVL.

There are many counts of this clonotype. The chain uses TRBV20-1 and TRBJ2-5; the match to TRBD2 covers 9 bases. Per germline, CDR1 DFQATT and CDR2 SNEGSKA (reference sequence). V was pared by 4 bases and J by 5 bases, with 11 bases of the junction left unmatched. CDR3 length: 15 amino acids. In DNA, the CDR3 is TGCAGTGCTATTGCCCTAGCGGGGTTGATTGAGACCCAGTACTTC. Translated, it gives CSAIALAGLIETQYF.

This clonotype was seen ten or more times. V and J are TRBV20-1 and TRBJ2-7; 10 nucleotides line up with TRBD2. V lost 4 bases, J lost 1 base, and 7 bases stayed unmatched. Germline V gives CDR1 DFQATT, CDR2 SNEGSKA (reference sequence). The CDR3 has 15 residues. The CDR3 DNA is TGCAGTGCTACCGATATAGCGGGAGGATCCTACGAGCAGTACTTC. Protein product: CSATDIAGGSYEQYF.

This clonotype appeared many times. V and J are TRBV11-2 and TRBJ2-7; maybe TRBD1 (6 bases). The CDR3 runs to 16 residues. V was pared by 3 bases and J by 7 bases, with 22 bases between. Germline CDR1 SGHAT, CDR2 FQNNGV. The CDR3 sequence is CASSFGLDSDHWEQYF. Here the CDR3 DNA reads TGTGCCAGCAGCTTTGGTTTGGACAGTGATCACTGGGAGCAGTACTTC.

This clonotype occurred many times. The V and J genes are TRBV5-1 and TRBJ2-2; D is undetermined. Germline V CDR1 and CDR2: SGHRS, YFSETQ. Trimming left V 4 bases short and J 7 bases short, with 8 bases between. CDR3 length: 12 residues. This CDR3 is CASSRIIGELFF. CDR3 in DNA: TGCGCCAGCAGCCGGATTATCGGGGAGCTGTTTTTT.

This clonotype was seen ten or more times. A read error may account for a junction end that differs from germline. The chain employs TRBV19 and TRBJ2-7, with D uncertain. The germline gives CDR1 LNHDA, CDR2 SQIVND (reference sequence). This CDR3 has 12 amino acids. CDR3 sequence reads: CASSTTRSFLHF. In DNA form, the CDR3 reads TGTGCCAGTAGTACCACGCGGAGTTTCCTTCACTTC. The full variable domain, with the rest looked up from reference TRBV19 and TRBJ2-7, is DGGITQSPKYLFRKEGQNVTLSCEQNLNHDAMYWYRQDPGQGLRLIYYSQIVNDFQKGDIAEGYSVSREKKESFPLTVTSAQKNPTAFYLCASSTTRSFLHFGPGTRLTVT.

This clonotype has a count of ten or more. This rearrangement joins TRBV30 to TRBJ1-2; no definite D call. Trimming removed 5 bases from V and 4 bases from J, with 11 bases in between. There are 12 residues in the CDR3. The germline CDR1 and CDR2 sequences are GTSNPN and SVGIG (reference sequence). The CDR3 spells CAWVTWAYGYTF. The CDR3, as DNA: TGTGCCTGGGTGACTTGGGCCTATGGCTACACCTTC.

This clonotype was seen repeatedly, ten times or more. J is TRBJ2-7 and V is TRBV20-1, with 7 nucleotides matching TRBD2. Germline V gene data show CDR1 as DFQATT and CDR2 as SNEGSKA (reference sequence). J lost 5 bases, V lost 7 bases, and 14 bases had no gene match. The CDR3 consists of 14 residues. CDR3 residues: CSVKRTSSRNEQYF. CDR3 nucleotide sequence: TGCAGTGTAAAAAGGACTAGTTCTCGAAACGAGCAGTACTTC.

This clonotype was recorded at least ten times. The chain carries TRBV5-5 and TRBJ2-1; D tentatively reads TRBD1 or TRBD2 (6 bases each). The CDR3 totals 17 residues. The germline V gene has CDR1 SGHKS and CDR2 YYEKEE (reference sequence). Trimming left V 1 base short and J 2 bases short, with 16 bases between. This CDR3 reads CASSLTIKGGPYNEQFF. Here the CDR3 DNA reads TGTGCCAGCAGCTTGACTATCAAGGGGGGACCCTACAATGAGCAGTTCTTC.

This clonotype has ten or more counts. V and J are TRBV9 and TRBJ2-1, with D uncertain. Per germline, CDR1 SGDLS and CDR2 YYNGEE. The CDR3 loop spans 15 amino acids. The V end lost 0 bases, the J end lost 9 bases, and 16 bases lay between the germline ends. The CDR3 DNA reads TGTGCCAGCAGCGTAGTTGCGGAAGAAGGTTCTGAGCAGTTCTTC. Its translation is CASSVVAEEGSEQFF.

Notes on this clonotype: This clone may be a read error of a much larger clone one base away. V gene TRBV20-1 combines with J gene TRBJ1-4; the D is unclear. CDR1 DFQATT and CDR2 SNEGSKA come from the germline V gene (reference sequence). CDR3 length: 12 residues. The CDR3 bases are TGCAGTGCTATTAATAGGGATGACAAACTGTTTTTT. As protein: CSAINRDDKLFF.

This clonotype was recorded many times. The J gene is TRBJ2-5, the V gene TRBV20-1, with TRBD2 matching 10 bases. The CDR3 is 14 amino acids. V was pared by 6 bases and J by 5 bases, with 9 bases of the junction left unmatched. Germline assignment: CDR1 DFQATT and CDR2 SNEGSKA (reference sequence). CDR3 coding DNA: TGCAGTGCGGTCAGCGGGAGGGCCACCGAGACCCAGTACTTC. Translating it yields CSAVSGRATETQYF.

This clonotype was observed at least ten times. The rearrangement uses TRBV6-6 and TRBJ2-3, with 8 bases matching TRBD2. CDR3 length equals 15 residues. V trimming: 7 bases; J trimming: 5 bases; junction bases outside the gene matches: 11. The germline CDR1 and CDR2 sequences are MNHNY and SVGAGI (reference sequence). As DNA, the CDR3 is TGTGCCAGCAAAATCCTCGGGGGGGCCGGAGATACGCAGTATTTT. Its translation: CASKILGGAGDTQYF.

In this sample, this clonotype turned up a few times. The chain carries TRBV28 and TRBJ1-2, with D unresolved. The CDR3 runs to 12 residues. CDR1 is MDHEN, CDR2 SYDVKM, per germline. The V end lost 4 bases, the J end lost 5 bases, and 8 bases lay between the germline ends. CDR3 DNA: TGTGCCAGCAGTTATTATGAGTATGGCTACACCTTC. Protein sequence: CASSYYEYGYTF.

This clonotype occurred many times. The V and J genes are TRBV7-2 and TRBJ1-6; D call uncertain. The CDR3 runs to 19 residues. V lost 1 base and J lost 8, with 24 bases in between. The germline CDR1 and CDR2 sequences are SGHTA and FQGNSA. This CDR3 reads CASSLERFFGRSRHSPLHF. The CDR3, as DNA: TGTGCCAGCAGCTTAGAAAGGTTTTTCGGTCGGTCCAGGCATTCACCCCTCCACTTT.

This clonotype was found many times. The V call is TRBV11-2, the J call TRBJ2-3, with 9 nucleotides matching TRBD2. This CDR3 contains 17 residues. Germline V gene sequence: CDR1 SGHAT, CDR2 FQNNGV. Germline trimming cut 1 base from V and 5 bases from J; bases unmatched to any gene: 10. CDR3 sequence (DNA): TGTGCCAGCAGCTTAGGGAGCAGCGGACTAGCGATAGATACGCAGTATTTT. Translating gives CASSLGSSGLAIDTQYF. Based on the CDR3 plus reference TRBV11-2 and TRBJ2-3, the full variable domain is EAGVAQSPRYKIIEKRQSVAFWCNPISGHATLYWYQQILGQGPKLLIQFQNNGVVDDSQLPKDRFSAERLKGVDSTLKIQPAKLEDSAVYLCASSLGSSGLAIDTQYFGPGTRLTVL.

In this sample, this clonotype turned up many times. The CDR3 region is CASSLGEQFF. The DNA for the CDR3 is TGTGCCAGCAGTTTGGGTGAGCAGTTCTTC. The chain carries TRBV12-3 or TRBV12-4 and TRBJ2-1; no clear D. V was shortened by 3 bases and J by 9 bases, with 3 bases between the two germline ends. This CDR3 has 10 amino acids.

The chain is built from TRBV6-6 and TRBJ2-2; D is perhaps TRBD2 (6 bases). The V and J ends lost 2 bases and 2 bases respectively, with 15 bases between them. CDR1 MNHNY and CDR2 SVGAGI come from the germline V gene (reference sequence). There are 17 residues in the CDR3. The CDR3 loop is CASSYEAGRSNTGELFF. CDR3 nucleotide sequence: TGTGCCAGCAGTTACGAGGCGGGAAGATCAAACACCGGGGAGCTGTTTTTT.

This clonotype was counted only a few times. The V call is TRBV5-1, the J call TRBJ1-4; possibly TRBD1 for D (5 bases). The CDR3 is 16 residues long. CDR1 SGHRS and CDR2 YFSETQ come from the germline V gene. The ends were cut back, 3 bases at V and 0 bases at J, with 12 bases in the middle. The CDR3 nucleotides read TGCGCCAGCAGCTGGGGGACTATCGCAACTAATGAAAAACTGTTTTTT. Translation gives CASSWGTIATNEKLFF.

In this sample, this clonotype turned up many times. V is TRBV3-1 and J is TRBJ2-3; no firm D call. The germline V and J ends were trimmed by 2 bases and 1 base, with 10 bases remaining between them. Germline loops: CDR1 LGHDT, CDR2 YNNKEL (reference sequence). There are 15 residues in the CDR3. CDR3 bases: TGTGCCAGCAGCCAACGAGAAACGGGCACAGATACGCAGTATTTT. It codes for CASSQRETGTDTQYF.

This clonotype was seen repeatedly, ten times or more. This chain joins TRBV7-8 and TRBJ2-4, with a tentative D call TRBD1 (6 bases). The CDR3 length is 14 residues. V was shortened by 2 bases and J by 7 bases, with 12 bases between the two germline ends. CDR1 is SGHVS and CDR2 is FQNEAQ in the germline V gene. The DNA for the CDR3 is TGTGCCAGCAGCTTACCGCGGCAGGGGAACATTCAGTACTTC. Translation gives CASSLPRQGNIQYF.